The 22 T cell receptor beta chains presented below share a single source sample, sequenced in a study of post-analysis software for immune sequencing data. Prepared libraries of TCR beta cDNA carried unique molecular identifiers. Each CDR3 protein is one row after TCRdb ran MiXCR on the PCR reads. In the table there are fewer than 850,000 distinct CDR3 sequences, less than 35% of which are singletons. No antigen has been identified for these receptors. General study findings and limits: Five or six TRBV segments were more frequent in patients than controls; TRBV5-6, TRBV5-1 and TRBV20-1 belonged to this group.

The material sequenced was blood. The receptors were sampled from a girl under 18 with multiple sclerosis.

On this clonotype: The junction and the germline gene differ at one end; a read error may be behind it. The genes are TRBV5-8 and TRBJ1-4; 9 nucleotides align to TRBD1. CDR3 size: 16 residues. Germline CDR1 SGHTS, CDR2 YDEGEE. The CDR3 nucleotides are TGTGCCAGCAGCCAATATACCGGGACAGGGTACGAAAAACGGTTTTTT. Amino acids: CASSQYTGTGYEKRFF.

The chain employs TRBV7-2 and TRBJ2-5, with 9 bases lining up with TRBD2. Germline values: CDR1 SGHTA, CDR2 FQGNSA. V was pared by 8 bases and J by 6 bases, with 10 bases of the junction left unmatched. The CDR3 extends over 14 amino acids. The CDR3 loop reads CASRISGGGQTQYF. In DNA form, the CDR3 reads TGTGCCAGCCGCATTAGCGGGGGTGGGCAGACCCAGTACTTC.

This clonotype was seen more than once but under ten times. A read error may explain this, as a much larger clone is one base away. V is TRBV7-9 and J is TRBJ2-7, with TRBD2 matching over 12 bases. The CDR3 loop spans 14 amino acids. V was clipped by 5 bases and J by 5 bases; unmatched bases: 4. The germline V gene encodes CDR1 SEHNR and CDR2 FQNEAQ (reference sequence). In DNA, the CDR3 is TGTGCCAGCAGCCCTAGCGGGAGGGCCGACGAGCAGTACTTC. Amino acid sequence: CASSPSGRADEQYF. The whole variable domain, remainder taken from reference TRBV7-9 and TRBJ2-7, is DTGVSQNPRHKITKRGQNVTFRCDPISEHNRLYWYRQTLGQGPEFLTYFQNEAQLEKSRLLSDRFSAERPKGSFSTLEIQRTEQGDSAMYLCASSPSGRADEQYFGPGTRLTVT.

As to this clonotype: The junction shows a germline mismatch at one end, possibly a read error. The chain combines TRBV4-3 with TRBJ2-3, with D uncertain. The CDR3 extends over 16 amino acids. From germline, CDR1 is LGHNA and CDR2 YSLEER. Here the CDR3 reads CASSGMGSRTPDAQYF. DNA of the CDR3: TGCGCCAGCAGCGGTATGGGCTCCCGCACCCCAGATGCGCAGTATTTT.

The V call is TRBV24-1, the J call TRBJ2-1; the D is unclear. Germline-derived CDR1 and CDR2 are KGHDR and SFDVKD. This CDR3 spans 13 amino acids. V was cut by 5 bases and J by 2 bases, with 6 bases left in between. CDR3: CATSVGTYNEQFF. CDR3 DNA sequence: TGTGCCACCAGTGTCGGCACCTACAATGAGCAGTTCTTC.

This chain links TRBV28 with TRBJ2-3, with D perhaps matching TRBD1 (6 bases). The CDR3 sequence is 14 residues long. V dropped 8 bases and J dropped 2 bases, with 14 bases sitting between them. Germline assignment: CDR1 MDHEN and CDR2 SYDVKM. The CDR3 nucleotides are TGTGCCAGCGGGGGCCCAGGGTACACAGATACGCAGTATTTT. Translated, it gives CASGGPGYTDTQYF.

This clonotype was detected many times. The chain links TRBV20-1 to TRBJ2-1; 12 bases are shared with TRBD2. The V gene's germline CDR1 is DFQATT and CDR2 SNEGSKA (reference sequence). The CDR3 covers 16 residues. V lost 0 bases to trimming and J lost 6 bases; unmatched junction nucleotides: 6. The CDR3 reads CSARDPTSGSVNEQFF. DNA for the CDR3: TGCAGTGCTAGAGACCCGACTAGCGGGAGCGTCAATGAGCAGTTCTTC.

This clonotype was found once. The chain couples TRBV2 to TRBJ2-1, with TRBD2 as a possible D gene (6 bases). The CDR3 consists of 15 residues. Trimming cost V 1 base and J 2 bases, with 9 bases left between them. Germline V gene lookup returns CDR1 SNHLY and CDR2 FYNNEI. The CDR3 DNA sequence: TGTGCCAGCAGTGAAGGGGGGGTTGCCTACAATGAGCAGTTCTTC. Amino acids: CASSEGGVAYNEQFF.

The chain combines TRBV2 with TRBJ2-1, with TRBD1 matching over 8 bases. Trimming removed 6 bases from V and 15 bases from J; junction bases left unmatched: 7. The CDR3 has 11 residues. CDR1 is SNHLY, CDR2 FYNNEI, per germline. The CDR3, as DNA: TGTGCCAGCAGCGACCGGGACAGGCTGTTCTTC. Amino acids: CASSDRDRLFF.

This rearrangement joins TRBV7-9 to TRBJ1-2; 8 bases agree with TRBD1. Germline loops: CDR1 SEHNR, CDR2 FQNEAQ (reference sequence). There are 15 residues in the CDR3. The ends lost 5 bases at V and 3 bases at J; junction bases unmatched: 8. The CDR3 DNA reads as TGTGCCAGCAGCCCGTACTCGACAGGGGACTATGGCTACACCTTC. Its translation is CASSPYSTGDYGYTF.

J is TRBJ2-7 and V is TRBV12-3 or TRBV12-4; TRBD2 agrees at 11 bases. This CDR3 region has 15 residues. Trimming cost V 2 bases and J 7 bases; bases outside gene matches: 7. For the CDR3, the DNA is TGTGCCAGCAGTTTAACTAGCGGGGGAAGAGGGGAGCAGTACTTC. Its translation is CASSLTSGGRGEQYF.

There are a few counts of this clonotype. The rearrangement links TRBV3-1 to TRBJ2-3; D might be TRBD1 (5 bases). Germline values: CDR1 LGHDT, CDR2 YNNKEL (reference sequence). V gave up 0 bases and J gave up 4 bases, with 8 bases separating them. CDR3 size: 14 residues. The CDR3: CASSQDRVPDTQYF. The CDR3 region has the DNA TGTGCCAGCAGCCAAGACAGGGTCCCAGATACGCAGTATTTT.

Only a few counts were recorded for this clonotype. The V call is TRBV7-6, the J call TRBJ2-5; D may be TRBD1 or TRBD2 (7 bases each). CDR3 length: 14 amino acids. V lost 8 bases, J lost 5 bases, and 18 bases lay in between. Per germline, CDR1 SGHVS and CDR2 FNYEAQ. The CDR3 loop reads CASLRGGGSETQYF. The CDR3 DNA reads TGTGCCAGCTTGCGGGGAGGGGGCTCTGAGACCCAGTACTTC.

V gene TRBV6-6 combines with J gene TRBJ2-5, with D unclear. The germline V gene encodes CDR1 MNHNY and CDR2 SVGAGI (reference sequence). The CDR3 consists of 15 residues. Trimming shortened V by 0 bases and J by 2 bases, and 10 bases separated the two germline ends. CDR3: CASSYSPERQETQYF. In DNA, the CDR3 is TGTGCCAGCAGTTACTCCCCGGAACGTCAAGAGACCCAGTACTTC.

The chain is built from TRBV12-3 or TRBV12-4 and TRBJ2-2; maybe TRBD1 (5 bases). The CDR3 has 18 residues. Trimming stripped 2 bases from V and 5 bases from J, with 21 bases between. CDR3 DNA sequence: TGTGCCAGCAGTTTATCGGCCGGTAGGGGCAGGTATACCGGGGAGCTGTTTTTT. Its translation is CASSLSAGRGRYTGELFF.

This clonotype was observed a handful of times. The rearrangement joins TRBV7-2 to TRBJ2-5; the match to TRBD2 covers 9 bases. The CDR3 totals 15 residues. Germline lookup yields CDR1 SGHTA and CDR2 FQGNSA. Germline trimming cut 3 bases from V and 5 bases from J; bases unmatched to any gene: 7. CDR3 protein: CASSLTSAGGETQYF. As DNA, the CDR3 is TGTGCCAGCAGCTTGACTAGCGCGGGGGGGGAGACCCAGTACTTC. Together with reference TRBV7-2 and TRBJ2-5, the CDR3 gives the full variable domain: GAGVSQSPSNKVTEKGKDVELRCDPISGHTALYWYRQSLGQGLEFLIYFQGNSAPDKSGLPSDRFSAERTGGSVSTLTIQRTQQEDSAVYLCASSLTSAGGETQYFGPGTRLLVL.

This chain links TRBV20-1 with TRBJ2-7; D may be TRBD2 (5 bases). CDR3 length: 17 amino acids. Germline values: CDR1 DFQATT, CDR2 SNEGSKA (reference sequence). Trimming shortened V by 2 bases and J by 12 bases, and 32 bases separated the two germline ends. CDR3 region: CSARWWSAVAVGETRYF. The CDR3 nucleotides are TGCAGTGCTAGATGGTGGAGTGCTGTTGCGGTGGGAGAGACCCGGTACTTC.

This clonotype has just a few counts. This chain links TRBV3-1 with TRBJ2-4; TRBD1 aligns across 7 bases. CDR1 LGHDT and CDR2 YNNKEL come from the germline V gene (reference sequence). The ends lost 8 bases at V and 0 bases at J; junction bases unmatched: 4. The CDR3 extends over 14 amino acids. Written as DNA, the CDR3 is TGTGCCAGCGCACGGACAGGAGCCAAAAACATTCAGTACTTC. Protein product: CASARTGAKNIQYF.

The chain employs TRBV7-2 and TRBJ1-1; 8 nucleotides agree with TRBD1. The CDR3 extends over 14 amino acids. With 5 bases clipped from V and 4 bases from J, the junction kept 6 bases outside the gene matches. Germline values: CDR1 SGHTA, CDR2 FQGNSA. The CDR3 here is CASSPRTGPTEAFF. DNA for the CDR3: TGTGCCAGCAGCCCCCGGACAGGGCCCACTGAAGCTTTCTTT.

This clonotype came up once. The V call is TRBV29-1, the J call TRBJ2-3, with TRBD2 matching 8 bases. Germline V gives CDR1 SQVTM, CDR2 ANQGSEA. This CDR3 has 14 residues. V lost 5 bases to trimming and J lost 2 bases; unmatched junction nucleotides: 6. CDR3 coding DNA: TGCAGCGTTTTAACTAGCGGCGCCACAGATACGCAGTATTTT. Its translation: CSVLTSGATDTQYF.

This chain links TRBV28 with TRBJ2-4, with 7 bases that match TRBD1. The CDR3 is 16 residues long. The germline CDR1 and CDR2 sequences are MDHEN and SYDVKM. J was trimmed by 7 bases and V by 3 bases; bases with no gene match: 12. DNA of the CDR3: TGTGCCAGCAGTTTTGGTTTCGGGACAGAGGCCAACATTCAGTACTTC. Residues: CASSFGFGTEANIQYF.

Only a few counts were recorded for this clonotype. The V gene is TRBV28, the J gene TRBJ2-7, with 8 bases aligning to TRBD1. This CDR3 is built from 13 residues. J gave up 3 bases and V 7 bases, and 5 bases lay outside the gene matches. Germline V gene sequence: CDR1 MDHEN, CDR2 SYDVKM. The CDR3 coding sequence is TGTGCCAGCAATTCCAGGGGGCTCTACGAGCAGTACTTC. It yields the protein CASNSRGLYEQYF.